This T cell receptor beta chain derives from a study of blood T cell repertoires in COVID-19. All enrollees were roughly 18 to 90 years old and from some 24 US areas. The recovered donors of Cohort 3 showed two negative PCRs, clearance, or symptom resolution. The method was immunoSEQ multiplex PCR; TCRdb's version includes in-frame clones alone and lacks a portion of them. The profile shows about 460,000 clones, more than 85% of them singletons. Germline loops: CDR1 SEHNR, CDR2 FQNEAQ (reference sequence). The CDR3 is 15 amino acids. Trimming removed 5 bases at V and 0 bases at J, with 13 bases between.

The genes are TRBV7-9 and TRBJ1-2; no firm D call. This TCR was recovered from a woman aged 55 to 70 who had recovered from COVID-19. Sequencing used PBMCs or T cells enriched from blood (not recorded which). CDR3 sequence (DNA): TGTGCCAGCAGCCCCTCGCGGGCCTCTAACTATGGCTACACCTTC. Translation gives CASSPSRASNYGYTF.